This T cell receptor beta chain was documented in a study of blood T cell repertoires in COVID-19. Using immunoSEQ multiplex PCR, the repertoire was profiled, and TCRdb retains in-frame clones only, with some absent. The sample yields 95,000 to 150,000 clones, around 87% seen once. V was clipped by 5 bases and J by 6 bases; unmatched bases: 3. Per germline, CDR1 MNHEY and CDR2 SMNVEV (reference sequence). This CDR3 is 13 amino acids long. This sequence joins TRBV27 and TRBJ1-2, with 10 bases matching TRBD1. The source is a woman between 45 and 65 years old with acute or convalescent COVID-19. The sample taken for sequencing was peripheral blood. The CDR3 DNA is TGTGCCAGCAGTGCAGACAGGGGGCATGGCTACACCTTC. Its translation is CASSADRGHGYTF.